This entry is about one T cell receptor beta chain. This receptor's antigen is unknown. There are no base qualities to consult, and no much larger clone falls within one base. The sample comes from a study of early T cells in non-severe SARS-CoV-2 infection (dated by TCRdb to about 2021). In terms of the full investigation: TCR sequencing used bulk RNA from unsorted whole blood, so alpha and beta chains could not be paired.

Overall results and qualifications from the work: Matching against VDJdb was skewed toward anti-spike CD8 responses, likely underestimated virus-specific expansions, and missed private and CD4 specificities.

The study was a case-control design nested within a healthcare worker cohort in London, UK, with weekly nasopharyngeal swab PCR tests and blood sampling. Healthcare workers were recruited between 23 and 31 March 2020, during the week of the UK lockdown, and were followed weekly for up to about 15 weeks. Per the germline V gene, SGHTA is the CDR1 and FQGNSA is the CDR2. Clipping removes 1 base from V and 2 bases from J, with 5 as the unmatched junction base count. From its cysteine to its phenylalanine, the CDR3 spans 15 amino acids. CDR3 DNA is the only sequence kept; it has 45 bases, read in frame from the first base. Libraries came from 5' RACE. Sequenced on a NextSeq 500. Unique molecular identifiers were attached to individual cDNA molecules in the TCR library protocol so that sequencing error and PCR bias could be corrected. Both TCR alpha and beta chains were sequenced, and tight co-correlation was observed between alpha and beta sequence abundances in each sample. On the authors' methods: V gene, J gene and CDR3 annotation of TCR sequences was performed with Decombinator V4. TCRs were defined as expanded if a significant change between any two time points was detected under a Poisson model with p below 0.0001. TCR abundances were normalised to the total number of TCRs sequenced in each sample and reported as counts per million. TRAV1-2 paired with TRAJ12, TRAJ20 or TRAJ33 defined MAIT TCRs, while TRAV10 paired with TRAJ18 defined iNKT TCRs. VDJdb, accessed 1 November 2021, was searched for CMV, EBV and SARS-CoV-2 annotated TCRs, excluding TCRs annotated for multiple antigens. Using fastp at Q25 and MiXCR, TCRdb reprocessed the public reads and kept productive beta chains. Each entry merges the rows of one CDR3 protein and shows their most common DNA and genes. The V and J calls here are based on TCRdb, not the publication. The sample table records about 54,000 distinct CDR3 sequences; roughly 7.6% of these occur just once. The ten largest clones represent 10% to 13% of the sample.

The chain was built from TRBV7-2 and TRBJ2-7; TRBD2 agrees with 7 junctional bases. This receptor was obtained from an adult who was a healthcare worker with PCR-confirmed SARS-CoV-2 infection or an uninfected control (not recorded which). Sequences were derived from whole blood, sampled at baseline. CDR3 protein: CASSLDPSGAYEQYF. The sequence in DNA is TGTGCCAGCAGCTTAGATCCTAGCGGAGCCTACGAGCAGTACTTC.